This T cell receptor beta chain was identified in a study of prognosis after radiotherapy for stage I lung cancer. Study information: From early 2018 through January 2019, patients with stage I non-small cell lung cancer were enrolled. Enrolled patients comprised about 13 with newly diagnosed primary stage I lung tumors and five with oligometastatic NSCLC after surgical resection of the primary tumor. With roughly 13 men and a handful of women, the cohort's median age was 74.5 years, range about 50–85.

Points from the study as a whole: There was a fall in unique TCR clone counts after stereotactic body radiation therapy, median roughly 9,900 versus 7,200.

As for this clonotype: What it binds is not known.

TCR beta CDR3 was amplified from genomic DNA by two-round multiplex PCR. Amplification in first-round PCR relied on primers specific to each TRBV and TRBJ gene. TCRdb called the multiplex PCR reads again in MiXCR, with one record for every CDR3 protein. Of 20,000 to 25,000 distinct CDR3 sequences detected, under 40% appear once; the ten largest clones hold 62%. CDR3 length: 14 residues. Germline CDR1 is MNHEY and CDR2 is SVGEGT. With 9 bases removed from V and 1 base from J, the gap between germline ends came to 12 bases. The sequence derives from a donor of 50 years or more with non-small cell lung cancer. V usage is TRBV6-2 or TRBV6-3 and J usage is TRBJ2-2; D is possibly TRBD1 (5 bases). The sample here was PBMCs, taken before or after stereotactic body radiation therapy (not recorded which). In DNA, the CDR3 is TGTGCCAGAAAAAAGGACAAGAACACCGGGGAGCTGTTTTTT. This codes for CARKKDKNTGELFF.